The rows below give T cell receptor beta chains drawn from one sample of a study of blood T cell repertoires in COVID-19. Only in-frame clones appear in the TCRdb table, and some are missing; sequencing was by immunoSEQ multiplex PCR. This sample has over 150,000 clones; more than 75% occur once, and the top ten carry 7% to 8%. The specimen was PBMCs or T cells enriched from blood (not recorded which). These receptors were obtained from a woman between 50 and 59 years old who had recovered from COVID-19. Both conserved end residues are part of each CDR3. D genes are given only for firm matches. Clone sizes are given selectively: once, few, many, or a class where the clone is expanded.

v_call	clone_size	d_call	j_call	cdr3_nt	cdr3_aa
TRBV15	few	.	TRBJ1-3	TGTGCCACCAGCAGAGCATTCCGGGACACCATATATTTT	CATSRAFRDTIYF
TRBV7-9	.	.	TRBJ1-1	TGTGCCAGCAGCTTAGCGGGACTGAGGTCCACTGAAGCTTTCTTT	CASSLAGLRSTEAFF
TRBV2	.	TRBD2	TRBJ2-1	TGTGCCAGCAGTGAAATTGGGGGAGGGCCGGGTGAGCAGTTCTTC	CASSEIGGGPGEQFF
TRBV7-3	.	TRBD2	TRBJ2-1	TGTGCCAGCAGCTACCTAGCGGGAGCGCTGTTCTTC	CASSYLAGALFF
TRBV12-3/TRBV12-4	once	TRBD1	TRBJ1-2	TGTGCCAGCGCCACCGGGACAGGGTACGGCTACACCTTC	CASATGTGYGYTF
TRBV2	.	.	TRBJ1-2	TGTGCCAGCAGTCAGGGGAGGGAAAGTGGCTACACCTTC	CASSQGRESGYTF
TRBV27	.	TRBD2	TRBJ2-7	TGTGCCAGCAGTTTACGGACTAGCGGGGCCCGCTCCTACGAGCAGTACTTC	CASSLRTSGARSYEQYF
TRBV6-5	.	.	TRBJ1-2	TGTGCCAGCAGCCCCCGCCGGGTAAACTATGGCTACACCTTC	CASSPRRVNYGYTF
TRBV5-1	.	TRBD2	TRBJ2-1	TGCGCCAGCAGCCTTAGCGGGAGCAGCTCCTACAATGAGCAGTTCTTC	CASSLSGSSSYNEQFF
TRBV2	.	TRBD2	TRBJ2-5	TGTGCCAGCAGACTCGGGACTAGCGGAGAGACCCAGTACTTC	CASRLGTSGETQYF
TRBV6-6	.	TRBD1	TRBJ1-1	TGTGCCAGCAGCGACCCAGGGGGGTCGAGGACTGAAGCTTTCTTT	CASSDPGGSRTEAFF
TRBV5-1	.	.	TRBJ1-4	TGCGCCAGCAGCTTGACAGCCACTAATGAAAAACTGTTTTTT	CASSLTATNEKLFF
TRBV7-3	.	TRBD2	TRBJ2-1	TGTGCCAGCAGCTTAACTTCCGGGACTAGCGGGAGTCATGAGCAGTTCTTC	CASSLTSGTSGSHEQFF
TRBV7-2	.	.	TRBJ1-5	TGTGCCAGCAAAAAGGACGGGAGTACTAATCAGCCCCAGCATTTT	CASKKDGSTNQPQHF
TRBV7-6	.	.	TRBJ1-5	TGTGCCAGCAGCAAGGACAGCAGCAATCAGCCCCAGCATTTT	CASSKDSSNQPQHF
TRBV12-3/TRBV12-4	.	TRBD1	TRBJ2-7	TGTGCCAGCTCCCGGACAGGGGTATACGAGCAGTACTTC	CASSRTGVYEQYF
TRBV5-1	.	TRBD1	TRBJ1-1	TGCGCCAGCAGCCCCTCAGGGGGCCTATACACTGAAGCTTTCTTT	CASSPSGGLYTEAFF
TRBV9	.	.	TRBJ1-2	TGTGCCAGCAGCGCCTACGGGACACCCAACTATGGCTACACCTTC	CASSAYGTPNYGYTF
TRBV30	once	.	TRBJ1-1	TGTGCCTGGAGTGTCGGGGGTGAACGTGAAGCTTTCTTT	CAWSVGGEREAFF
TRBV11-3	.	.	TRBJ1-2	TGTGCCAGCAGCTTAGGCGTCACAGCCTATGGCTACACCTTC	CASSLGVTAYGYTF